Sequencing of this TCR beta chain was carried out in a study of beta chain features in type 1 diabetes. The V end was cut by 6 bases, the J end by 8 bases, with 10 bases between. The V gene's germline CDR1 is GTSNPN and CDR2 SVGIG (reference sequence). This CDR3 has 10 amino acids. The entirety of the isolated RNA underwent reverse transcription, so expressed TCRB transcripts were sequenced. TCRdb keeps only in-frame clones here, not all; method: immunoSEQ multiplex PCR. Among approximately 150,000 clones listed, approximately 9.1% were seen once. This clone was recorded a few times. J is TRBJ1-2 and V is TRBV30; D gene uncertain. The sample consisted of central memory CD4+ T cells from blood. The sequence derives from a woman in her late teens or twenties in good health. In DNA, the CDR3 is TGTGCCTGTAAGGTGGAGGGCTACACCTTC. Protein sequence: CACKVEGYTF.